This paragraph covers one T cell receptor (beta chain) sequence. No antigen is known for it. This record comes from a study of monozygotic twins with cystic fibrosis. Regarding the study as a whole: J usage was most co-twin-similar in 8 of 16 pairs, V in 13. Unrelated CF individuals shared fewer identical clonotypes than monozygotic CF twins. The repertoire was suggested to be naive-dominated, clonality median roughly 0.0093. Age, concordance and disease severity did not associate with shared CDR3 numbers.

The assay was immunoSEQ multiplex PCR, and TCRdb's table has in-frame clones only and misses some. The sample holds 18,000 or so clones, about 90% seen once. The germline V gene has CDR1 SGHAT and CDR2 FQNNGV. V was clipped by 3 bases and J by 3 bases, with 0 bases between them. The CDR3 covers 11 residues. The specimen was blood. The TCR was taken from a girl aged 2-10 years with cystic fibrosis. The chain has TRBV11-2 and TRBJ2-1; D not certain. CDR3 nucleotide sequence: TGTGCCAGCAGCTTCTACAATGAGCAGTTCTTC. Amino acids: CASSFYNEQFF.